The text below deals with one T cell receptor beta chain. What it binds is not known. The data originate from a study of somatic mutations in cytotoxic T cells in rheumatoid arthritis. Whole-study findings and limits: Healthy controls did not share the age-linked increase in CD8+ clonality seen in rheumatoid arthritis patients.

The table came from immunoSEQ multiplex PCR; TCRdb's copy has only in-frame clones and leaves some out. Of about 15,000 clones in the sample, approximately 84% were seen once. Germline CDR1 reads SGHRS; CDR2 reads YFSETQ. The CDR3 has 17 residues. Trimming at V came to 4 bases and at J to 6 bases, leaving 13 bases not matched to a gene. The chain couples TRBV5-1 to TRBJ2-1; 10 nucleotides line up with TRBD2. What was sequenced was CD8+ T cells sorted from blood. The TCR sequence derives from an adult with rheumatoid arthritis. CDR3 amino acids: CASSPRTSGSGSNEQFF. The CDR3 DNA reads TGCGCCAGCAGCCCGCGGACTAGCGGTTCAGGATCCAATGAGCAGTTCTTC. The variable domain in full, with the rest retrieved from reference TRBV5-1 and TRBJ2-1, is KAGVTQTPRYLIKTRGQQVTLSCSPISGHRSVSWYQQTPGQGLQFLFEYFSETQRNKGNFPGRFSGRQFSNSRSEMNVSTLELGDSALYLCASSPRTSGSGSNEQFFGPGTRLTVL.